This paragraph reports one T cell receptor (beta chain). This specimen comes from a study of beta chain features in type 1 diabetes. Per germline, CDR1 MDHEN and CDR2 SYDVKM. The length of the CDR3 is 17 residues. The junction had 11 bases not matched to a gene; V was cut back by 1 base and J by 5 bases. cDNA synthesis used the whole RNA isolate, giving expressed TCRB sequences. Sequencing was performed with immunoSEQ multiplex PCR; in TCRdb, only in-frame clones are kept and a portion is missing. In the table there are 970,000 or so clones, 15% to 20% of which are singletons. The clonotype comes from a woman between 18 and 29 years old in good health. The chain employs TRBV28 and TRBJ2-3; 8 nucleotides match TRBD2. Sample: naive CD4+ T cells from blood. The CDR3 loop reads CASSLYGTRLAGDTQYF. The CDR3 coding sequence is TGTGCCAGCAGTTTATACGGGACCCGGCTAGCGGGAGATACGCAGTATTTT.